Listed here are 9 T cell receptor beta chains from one sample, sequenced in a study of blood T cell repertoires in COVID-19. Generated by immunoSEQ multiplex PCR, the TCRdb table keeps only in-frame clones and is missing some. The data show 200,000 to 300,000 clones, around 84% seen once. The material sequenced was peripheral blood. The receptors come from a man aged 60 to 69 with acute or convalescent COVID-19.

The chain couples TRBV27 to TRBJ2-1, with a tentative D call TRBD1 (6 bases). The CDR3 extends over 15 amino acids. The germline CDR1 and CDR2 sequences are MNHEY and SMNVEV (reference sequence). The germline V and J ends were trimmed by 6 bases and 7 bases, with 19 bases remaining between them. The DNA for the CDR3 is TGTGCCAGCAGCCTAGGACAGAGCAGCGCAAATGAGCAGTTCTTC. It translates to CASSLGQSSANEQFF.

This clone was counted once. The rearrangement joins TRBV10-2 to TRBJ2-5; TRBD2 matches at 11 bases. After removal of 4 bases from V and 5 bases from J, the junction contained 6 bases not matched to a gene. This CDR3 is built from 15 residues. Germline V lookup: CDR1 WSHSY, CDR2 SAAADI. The CDR3 here is CASSGISGGAETQYF. As DNA, the CDR3 is TGCGCCAGCAGTGGGATTAGCGGGGGGGCGGAGACCCAGTACTTC.

The V gene is TRBV28, the J gene TRBJ2-7; TRBD1 matches 7 bases. CDR3 size: 13 residues. CDR1 and CDR2 (germline): MDHEN, SYDVKM. V lost 6 bases and J lost 1; bases outside the gene matches: 3. CDR3 DNA: TGTGCCAGCAGCGGACAGGTATCCTACGAGCAGTACTTC. It translates to CASSGQVSYEQYF.

In DNA, the CDR3 is TGTGCCAGCAGCGTAGACGTGACTTCGGGTGAAAAACTGTTTTTT. Translated: CASSVDVTSGEKLFF. The chain combines TRBV9 with TRBJ1-4; D uncertain. The CDR3 is made up of 15 amino acids. V gave up 0 bases and J gave up 7 bases, with 13 bases separating them. Germline assignment: CDR1 SGDLS and CDR2 YYNGEE.

The chain combines TRBV19 with TRBJ1-2; TRBD1 aligns across 8 bases. The CDR3 totals 18 residues. The junction had 16 bases not matched to a gene; V was cut back by 6 bases and J by 1 base. CDR1 and CDR2 from the germline V gene are LNHDA and SQIVND (reference sequence). The CDR3 is CASSRNHRGVTFNYGYTF. The CDR3 coding sequence is TGTGCCAGTAGCCGAAACCACAGGGGGGTGACCTTTAACTATGGCTACACCTTC.

The V call is TRBV6-1, the J call TRBJ2-5, with a possible D match to TRBD1 (6 bases). The CDR3 has 13 residues. Trimming took 3 bases from V and 4 from J, leaving 9 bases between them. Per the germline V gene, CDR1 is MNHNS and CDR2 is SASEGT. CDR3 sequence (DNA): TGTGCCAGCAGTGAGCAGGGGCGAGAGACCCAGTACTTC. Translation: CASSEQGRETQYF.

This rearrangement joins TRBV20-1 to TRBJ2-7; D remains ambiguous. This CDR3 is built from 11 residues. V gave up 8 bases and J gave up 0 bases, with 8 bases separating them. The germline V gene has CDR1 DFQATT and CDR2 SNEGSKA (reference sequence). CDR3 coding DNA: TGCAGTTGGGCCCTCTCCTACGAGCAGTACTTC. Translating it yields CSWALSYEQYF.

This rearrangement joins TRBV4-1 to TRBJ2-5; 11 nucleotides agree with TRBD2. Germline CDR1 MGHRA, CDR2 YSYEKL. The CDR3 covers 18 residues. The J segment lost 3 bases and the V segment lost 1 base, leaving 10 bases of the junction unmatched. This chain's CDR3 is CASSQAIAGGPMEETQYF. CDR3 nucleotide sequence: TGCGCCAGCAGCCAAGCCATAGCGGGAGGGCCAATGGAAGAGACCCAGTACTTC.

This sequence joins TRBV19 and TRBJ2-5, with a weak D call TRBD1 (8 bases). V shed 3 bases and J shed 7 bases, with 18 bases lying between them. This CDR3 contains 15 residues. The germline V gene has CDR1 LNHDA and CDR2 SQIVND (reference sequence). The CDR3 loop is CASSMAGQGGGTQYF. The CDR3 nucleotides read TGTGCCAGTAGTATGGCCGGACAGGGCGGGGGGACCCAGTACTTC.